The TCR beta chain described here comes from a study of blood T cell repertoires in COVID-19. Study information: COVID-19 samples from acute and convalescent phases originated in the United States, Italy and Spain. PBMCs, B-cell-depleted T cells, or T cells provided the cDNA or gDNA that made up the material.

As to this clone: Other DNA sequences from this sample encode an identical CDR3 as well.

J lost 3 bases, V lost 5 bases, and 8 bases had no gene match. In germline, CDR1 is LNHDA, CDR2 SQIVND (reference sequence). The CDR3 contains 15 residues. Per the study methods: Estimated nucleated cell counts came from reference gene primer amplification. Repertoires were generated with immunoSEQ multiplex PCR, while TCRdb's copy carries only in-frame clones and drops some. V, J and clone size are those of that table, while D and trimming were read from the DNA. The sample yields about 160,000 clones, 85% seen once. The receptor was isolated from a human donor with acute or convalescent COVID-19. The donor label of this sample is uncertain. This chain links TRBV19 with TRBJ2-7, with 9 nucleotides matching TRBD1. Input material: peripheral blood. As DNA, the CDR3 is TGTGCCAGTAGTCACGGAGGGACAGGGAACTACGAGCAGTACTTC. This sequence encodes CASSHGGTGNYEQYF.